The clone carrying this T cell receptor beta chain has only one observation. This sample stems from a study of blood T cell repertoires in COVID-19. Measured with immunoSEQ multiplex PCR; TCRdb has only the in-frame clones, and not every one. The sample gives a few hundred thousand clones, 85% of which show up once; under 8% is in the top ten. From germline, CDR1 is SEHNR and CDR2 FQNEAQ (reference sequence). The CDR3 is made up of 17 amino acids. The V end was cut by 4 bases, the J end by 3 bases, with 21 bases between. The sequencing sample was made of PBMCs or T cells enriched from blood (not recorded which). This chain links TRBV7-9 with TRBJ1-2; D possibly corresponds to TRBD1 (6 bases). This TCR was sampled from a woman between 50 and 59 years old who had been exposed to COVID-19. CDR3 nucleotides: TGTGCCAGCAGCTCCGATCAGACAGGAGAGTTGTACTATGGCTACACCTTC. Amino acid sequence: CASSSDQTGELYYGYTF.